This T cell receptor beta chain is from a study of T cells in Graves' hyperthyroidism and ophthalmopathy. At the level of the study: Peripheral blood was taken when the disease was first diagnosed, before any treatment began. Study-wide points: The model forecast ophthalmopathy, anticipating it by a median roughly 6.5 months before onset.

An approximately 9.8 ml volume of fresh peripheral blood provided the PBMCs. The V gene's germline CDR1 is MGHDK and CDR2 SYGVNS. The CDR3 is 13 amino acids. Trimming took 5 bases from V and 5 from J, leaving 12 bases between them. On this clonotype itself: Its specificity is unknown.

Authors of the study amplified TCR beta CDR3 regions from RNA transcripts. First-round RT-PCR with HTBI primers amplified the TCR CDR3 region. TCRdb analysed the multiplex PCR reads with MiXCR anew, one entry per CDR3 protein. The profile covers 270,000 or so distinct CDR3 sequences, with 20% to 25% appearing a single time and around 30% taken by the ten largest. The TCR originated in a man aged 40-49 years with Graves' hyperthyroidism that later progressed to Graves' ophthalmopathy. The V call is TRBV25-1, the J call TRBJ1-1; D unclear. Sequencing input: blood. CDR3 region: CASSWLEGTEAFF. CDR3 sequence (DNA): TGTGCCAGCAGTTGGTTGGAGGGAACTGAAGCTTTCTTT.